This TCR beta chain came from a study of graft-versus-host responses after intestinal transplantation. At the level of the study: Recipients got multivisceral, liver-intestinal, or isolated intestinal transplants. All of the recipients had induction that used anti-thymocyte globulin, then tacrolimus and steroids for approximately 3 years.

A note on this clone: Its antigen is not known.

The study's findings and limits: Early post-transplant HvG declines tracked with peak circulating GvH clone levels. Detection of GvH clones occurred in recipient marrow, and some had their first appearance in ileum or blood.

This table comes from immunoSEQ multiplex PCR, and its TCRdb copy is limited to in-frame clones, with some not included. The sample lists some 130,000 clones, roughly 92% occurring once. The material was unstimulated CD4+ T cells sorted from spleen or lymph node cells, obtained before intestinal transplant. The source is a human donor who received an intestinal transplant.

CDR3 sequence reads: CASSLTGPETQYF. The CDR3 bases are TGTGCCAGCAGCTTAACAGGGCCCGAGACCCAGTACTTC. The genes are TRBV5-5 and TRBJ2-5, with TRBD1 as a possible D gene (6 bases). The germline gives CDR1 SGHKS, CDR2 YYEKEE (reference sequence). Trimming left V 2 bases short and J 5 bases short, with 10 bases between. The CDR3 loop spans 13 amino acids.